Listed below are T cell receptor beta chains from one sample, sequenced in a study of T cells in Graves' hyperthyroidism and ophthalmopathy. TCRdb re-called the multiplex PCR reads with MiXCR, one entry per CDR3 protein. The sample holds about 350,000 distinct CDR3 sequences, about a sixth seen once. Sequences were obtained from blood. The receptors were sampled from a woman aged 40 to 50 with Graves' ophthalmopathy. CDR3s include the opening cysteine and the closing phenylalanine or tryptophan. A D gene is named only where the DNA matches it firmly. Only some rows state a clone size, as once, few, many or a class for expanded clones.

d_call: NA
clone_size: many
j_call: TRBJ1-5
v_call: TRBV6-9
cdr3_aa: CASTLMGVSNQPQHF
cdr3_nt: TGTGCCAGCACCCTGATGGGGGTGAGCAATCAGCCCCAGCATTTT

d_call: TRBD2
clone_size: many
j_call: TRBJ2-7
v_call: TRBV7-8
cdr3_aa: CASSRPRLAGVGEQYF
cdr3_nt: TGTGCCAGCAGCCGGCCCCGACTAGCGGGAGTAGGGGAGCAGTACTTC

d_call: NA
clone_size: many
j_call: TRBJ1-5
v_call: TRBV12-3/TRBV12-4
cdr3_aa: CASSPRSNQPQHF
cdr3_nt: TGTGCCAGCAGTCCGCGGAGCAATCAGCCCCAGCATTTT

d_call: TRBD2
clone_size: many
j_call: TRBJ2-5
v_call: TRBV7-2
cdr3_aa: CASRATSGSETQYF
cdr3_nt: TGTGCCAGCAGAGCAACTAGCGGGAGTGAGACCCAGTACTTC

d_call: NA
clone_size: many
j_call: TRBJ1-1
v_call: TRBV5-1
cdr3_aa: CASSLVGSTEAFF
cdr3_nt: TGCGCCAGCAGCTTGGTGGGGAGCACTGAAGCTTTCTTT

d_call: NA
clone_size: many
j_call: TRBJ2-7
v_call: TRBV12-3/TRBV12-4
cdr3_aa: CASSPVEGPDEQYF
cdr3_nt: TGTGCCAGCAGCCCCGTTGAGGGTCCAGACGAGCAGTACTTC

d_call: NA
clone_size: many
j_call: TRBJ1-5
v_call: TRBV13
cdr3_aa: CASSGRNQPQHF
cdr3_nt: TGTGCCAGCAGCGGCAGAAATCAGCCCCAGCATTTT

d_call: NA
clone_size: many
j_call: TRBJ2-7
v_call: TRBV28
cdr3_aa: CATTTPLMTASYEQYF
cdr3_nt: TGTGCCACCACCACTCCCTTAATGACAGCCTCCTACGAGCAGTACTTC

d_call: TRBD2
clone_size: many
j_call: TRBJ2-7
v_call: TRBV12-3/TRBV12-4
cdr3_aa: CASIPSGGYEQYF
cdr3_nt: TGTGCCAGCATTCCTAGCGGGGGCTACGAGCAGTACTTC

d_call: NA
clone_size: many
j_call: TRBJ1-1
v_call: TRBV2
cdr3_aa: CASRPSRGQTEAFF
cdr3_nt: TGTGCCAGCAGGCCATCACGGGGGCAAACTGAAGCTTTCTTT

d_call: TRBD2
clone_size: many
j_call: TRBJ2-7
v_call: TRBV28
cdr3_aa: CASSTRLAGVGYEQYF
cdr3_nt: TGTGCCAGCAGTACCAGACTAGCGGGAGTGGGTTACGAGCAGTACTTC

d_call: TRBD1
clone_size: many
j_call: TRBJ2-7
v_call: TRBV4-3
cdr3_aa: CASSHLTGDEQYF
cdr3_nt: TGCGCCAGCAGCCATCTGACAGGGGACGAGCAGTACTTC

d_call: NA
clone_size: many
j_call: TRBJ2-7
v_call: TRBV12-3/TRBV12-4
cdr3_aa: CASSLFSGGKIPYEQYF
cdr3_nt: TGTGCCAGCAGTTTGTTTAGCGGTGGAAAAATCCCCTACGAGCAGTACTTC

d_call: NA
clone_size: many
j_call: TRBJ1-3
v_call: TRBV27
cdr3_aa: CASSFGRGNTIYF
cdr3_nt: TGTGCCAGCAGTTTTGGGAGAGGAAACACCATATATTTT

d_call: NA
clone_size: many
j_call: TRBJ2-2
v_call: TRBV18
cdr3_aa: CASTGLITGELFF
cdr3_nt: TGTGCCAGCACCGGACTTATAACCGGGGAGCTGTTTTTT

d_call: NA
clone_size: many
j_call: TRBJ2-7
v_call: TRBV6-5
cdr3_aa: CASSSTSRIGSYEQYF
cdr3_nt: TGTGCCAGCAGTTCAACTTCCCGGATCGGGAGCTACGAGCAGTACTTC

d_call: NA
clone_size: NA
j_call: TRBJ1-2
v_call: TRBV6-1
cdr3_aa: CASSEQGRYGYTF
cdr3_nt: TGTGCCAGCAGTGAGCAGGGGCGCTATGGCTACACCTTC

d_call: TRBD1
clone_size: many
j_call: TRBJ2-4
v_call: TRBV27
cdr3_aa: CASSLRGGVNIQYF
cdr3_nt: TGTGCCAGCAGTTTACGAGGGGGCGTGAACATTCAGTACTTC

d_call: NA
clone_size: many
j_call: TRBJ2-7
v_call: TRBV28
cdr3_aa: CASSLIRQEYEQYF
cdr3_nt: TGTGCCAGCAGTTTAATTCGACAGGAGTACGAGCAGTACTTC

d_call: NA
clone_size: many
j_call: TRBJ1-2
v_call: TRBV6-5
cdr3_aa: CASSRKGVTGARGYTF
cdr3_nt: TGTGCCAGCAGTAGGAAAGGGGTGACGGGGGCGCGGGGCTACACCTTC

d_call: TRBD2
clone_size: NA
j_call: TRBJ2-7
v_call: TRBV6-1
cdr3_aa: CASSPSGVGYEQYF
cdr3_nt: TGTGCCAGCAGCCCCAGCGGGGTAGGTTACGAGCAGTACTTC

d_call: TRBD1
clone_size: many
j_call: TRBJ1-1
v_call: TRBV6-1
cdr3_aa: CASRKGFGQGVMNTEAFF
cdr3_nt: TGTGCCAGCAGGAAGGGGTTCGGACAGGGCGTCATGAACACTGAAGCTTTCTTT

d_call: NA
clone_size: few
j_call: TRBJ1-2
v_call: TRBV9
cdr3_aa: CASSVDSLSSYTF
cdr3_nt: TGTGCCAGCAGCGTAGATAGCCTTTCGAGCTACACCTTC

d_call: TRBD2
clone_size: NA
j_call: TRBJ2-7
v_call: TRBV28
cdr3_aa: CAGQSGSSYEQYF
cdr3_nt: TGTGCCGGTCAAAGCGGGAGCTCCTACGAGCAGTACTTC

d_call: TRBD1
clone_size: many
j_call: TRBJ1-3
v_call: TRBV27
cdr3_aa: CASSRNPGTGSGNTIYF
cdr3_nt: TGTGCCAGCAGTCGCAACCCCGGGACAGGGTCTGGAAACACCATATATTTT

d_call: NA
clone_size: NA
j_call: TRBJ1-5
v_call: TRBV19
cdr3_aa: CASTDFLGSNQPQHF
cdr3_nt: TGTGCCAGTACCGATTTTCTGGGTAGCAATCAGCCCCAGCATTTT

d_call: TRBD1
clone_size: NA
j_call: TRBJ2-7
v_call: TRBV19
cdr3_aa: CASSPGTGGDEQYF
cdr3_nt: TGTGCCAGTAGTCCCGGGACAGGGGGCGACGAGCAGTACTTC

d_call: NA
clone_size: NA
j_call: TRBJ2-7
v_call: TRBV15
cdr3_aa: CATSRDPGPGREQYF
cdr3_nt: TGTGCCACCAGCAGAGATCCGGGCCCCGGGCGAGAGCAGTACTTC

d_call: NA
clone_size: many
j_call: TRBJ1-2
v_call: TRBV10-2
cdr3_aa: CASMTGNYGYTF
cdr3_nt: TGCGCCAGTATGACAGGAAACTATGGCTACACCTTC

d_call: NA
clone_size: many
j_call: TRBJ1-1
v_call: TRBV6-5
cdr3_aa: CASRLGHLNTEAFF
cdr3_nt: TGTGCCAGCAGACTGGGACATCTGAACACTGAAGCTTTCTTT

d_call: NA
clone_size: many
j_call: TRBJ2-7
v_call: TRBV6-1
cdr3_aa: CASQGDSYEQYF
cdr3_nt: TGTGCCAGCCAGGGTGATTCCTACGAGCAGTACTTC

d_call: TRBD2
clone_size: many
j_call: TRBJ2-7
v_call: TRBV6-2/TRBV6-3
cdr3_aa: CASSSLAGVDEQYF
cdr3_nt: TGTGCCAGCAGTTCCCTAGCGGGAGTCGATGAGCAGTACTTC

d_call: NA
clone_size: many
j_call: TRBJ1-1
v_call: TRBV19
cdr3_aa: CASSIIGEGANTEAFF
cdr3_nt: TGTGCCAGTAGTATAATCGGGGAAGGGGCGAACACTGAAGCTTTCTTT

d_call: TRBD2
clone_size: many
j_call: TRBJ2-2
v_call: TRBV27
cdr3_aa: CASSFLLAGGPNTGELFF
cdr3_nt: TGTGCCAGCAGTTTTCTTTTAGCGGGAGGGCCGAACACCGGGGAGCTGTTTTTT

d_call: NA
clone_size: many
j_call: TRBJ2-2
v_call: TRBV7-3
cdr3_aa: CASSFKGLGGELFF
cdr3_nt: TGTGCCAGCAGCTTCAAGGGATTGGGCGGGGAGCTGTTTTTT

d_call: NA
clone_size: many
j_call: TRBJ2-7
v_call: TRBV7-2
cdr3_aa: CASSLGPRDYEQYF
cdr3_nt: TGTGCCAGCAGCTTAGGTCCAAGGGACTACGAGCAGTACTTC

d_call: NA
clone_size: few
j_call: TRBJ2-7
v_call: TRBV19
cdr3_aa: CASSIGAEASYEQYF
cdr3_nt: TGTGCCAGTAGTATAGGTGCGGAGGCCTCCTACGAGCAGTACTTC

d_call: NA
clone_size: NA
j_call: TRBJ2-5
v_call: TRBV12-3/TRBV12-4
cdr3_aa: CASSGVPSRETQYF
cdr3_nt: TGTGCCAGCAGTGGGGTTCCAAGTAGGGAGACCCAGTACTTC